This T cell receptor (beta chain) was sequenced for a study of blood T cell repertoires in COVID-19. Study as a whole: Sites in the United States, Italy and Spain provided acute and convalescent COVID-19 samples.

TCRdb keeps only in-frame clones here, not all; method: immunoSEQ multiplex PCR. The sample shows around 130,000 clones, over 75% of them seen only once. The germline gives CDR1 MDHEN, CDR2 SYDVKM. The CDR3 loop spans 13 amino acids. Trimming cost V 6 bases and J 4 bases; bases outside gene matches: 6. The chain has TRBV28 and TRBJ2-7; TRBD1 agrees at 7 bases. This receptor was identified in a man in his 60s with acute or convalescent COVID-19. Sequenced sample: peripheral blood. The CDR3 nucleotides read TGTGCCAGCAGAGAAATGGACAGGTACGAGCAGTACTTC. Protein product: CASREMDRYEQYF.